The sequence of this TCR beta chain was determined in a study of human T cells and chemical hapten exposure. This clonotype was counted a few times. One entry per CDR3 protein results from TCRdb running MiXCR on the RACE reads. The sample lists just under 350,000 distinct CDR3 sequences; roughly 6.9% were seen once. Time point described: patch test 1, 2 weeks after DPC sensitization. Noted treatment: therapeutic diphenylcyclopropenone sensitization with weekly scalp DPC. Germline lookup yields CDR1 MGHRA and CDR2 YSYEKL. Trimming left V 4 bases short and J 2 bases short, with 12 bases between. The CDR3 is made up of 15 amino acids.

The clonotype originates from a woman younger than 35 with alopecia areata. Some clones in this sample may be carry-over from other donors' samples. The sequencing used whole blood, collected in connection with sensitization to the hapten diphenylcyclopropenone (DPC). This chain joins TRBV4-1 and TRBJ2-1; possibly TRBD1 for D (5 bases). This chain's CDR3 is CASSLDDRTYNEQFF. Here the CDR3 DNA reads TGCGCCAGCAGCCTAGACGACAGAACCTACAATGAGCAGTTCTTC.